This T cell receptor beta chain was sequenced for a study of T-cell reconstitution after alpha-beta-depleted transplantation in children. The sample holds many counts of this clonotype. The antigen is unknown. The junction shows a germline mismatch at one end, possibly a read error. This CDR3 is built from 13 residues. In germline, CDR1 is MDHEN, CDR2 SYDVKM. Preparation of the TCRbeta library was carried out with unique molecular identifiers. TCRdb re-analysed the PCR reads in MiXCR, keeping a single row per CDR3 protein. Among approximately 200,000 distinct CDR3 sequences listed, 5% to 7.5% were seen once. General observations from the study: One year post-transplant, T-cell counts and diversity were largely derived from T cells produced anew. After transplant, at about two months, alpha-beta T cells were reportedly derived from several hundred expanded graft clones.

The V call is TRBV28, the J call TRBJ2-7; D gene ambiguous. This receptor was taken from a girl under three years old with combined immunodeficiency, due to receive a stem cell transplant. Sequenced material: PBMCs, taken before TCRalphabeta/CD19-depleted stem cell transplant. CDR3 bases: TGTGCCAGCAGTTTATACCCCGGGTCCGAGGAGTACTTC. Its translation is CASSLYPGSEEYF.